The entry below gives a single T cell receptor beta chain sequence along with its context. This record belongs to a study of cytomegalovirus exposure and HLA in healthy donors. Across the study: In an earlier analysis, 95 million to 130 million unique TCR beta sequences were found from 150 million to 200 million T cells.

The germline gives CDR1 MDHEN, CDR2 SYDVKM. Trimming removed 8 bases from V and 3 bases from J; junction bases left unmatched: 8. The length of the CDR3 is 14 residues. Amplification used 60 Vbeta primers and 13 Jbeta primers. Profiling relied on immunoSEQ multiplex PCR, and the TCRdb table lists in-frame clones only, not all of them. Among approximately 120,000 clones listed, roughly 80% were seen once. The gene calls are TRBV28 and TRBJ1-2, with 8 nucleotides matching TRBD1. The sequencing input was PBMCs. This sequence originates from a woman between 45 and 60 years old in good health and CMV-seronegative. CDR3 nucleotides: TGTGCCAGCGAGAGTGGACAGGGCTACTATGGCTACACCTTC. Protein product: CASESGQGYYGYTF.